Listed below are T cell receptor beta chains from one sample, sequenced in a study of regulatory T cells in long-lasting Graves disease. TCRdb redid the calling of the multiplex PCR reads with MiXCR, one entry per CDR3 protein. The top ten clones hold roughly 13% of a sample with under 300,000 distinct CDR3 sequences, over 20% of them seen once. This material consisted of peripheral blood mononuclear cells (PBMCs), taken at new diagnosis, from a patient treated with antithyroid drugs. These receptors were taken from a female donor with Graves disease. Both conserved end residues are part of each CDR3. The D gene is left open where the match is weak. A row's size may be missing; if present it is once, few, many or a size class.

-	few	14	TRBV19	TRBJ2-7	CASSRGEGPYEQYF	TGTGCCAGTAGTCGCGGGGAAGGCCCCTACGAGCAGTACTTC
-	few	14	TRBV4-1	TRBJ1-6	CASSILGANSPLHF	TGCGCCAGCAGCATACTGGGGGCTAATTCACCCCTCCACTTT
-	many	15	TRBV24-1	TRBJ2-3	CATSDPTAEVNTQYF	TGTGCCACCAGTGATCCCACTGCTGAGGTAAATACGCAGTATTTT
-	many	15	TRBV5-6	TRBJ2-1	CASTWRVSGWNEQFF	TGTGCCAGCACCTGGCGCGTGTCAGGGTGGAACGAGCAGTTCTTC
-	-	13	TRBV24-1	TRBJ1-5	CATSDDMSQPQHF	TGTGCCACCAGTGACGACATGAGCCAGCCCCAGCATTTT
-	-	15	TRBV19	TRBJ1-1	CASSIPGVAGTEAFF	TGTGCCAGTAGTATCCCGGGTGTGGCTGGCACTGAAGCTTTCTTT
TRBD1	-	14	TRBV10-2	TRBJ1-6	CASSNDRGNSPLHF	TGCGCCAGCAGTAATGACAGGGGGAATTCACCCCTCCACTTT
TRBD2	many	14	TRBV12-3/TRBV12-4	TRBJ2-1	CASRTSGRGDEQFF	TGTGCCAGCCGGACTAGCGGGAGGGGCGATGAGCAGTTCTTC
-	-	10	TRBV19	TRBJ1-4	CASSNEKLFF	TGTGCCAGTAGTAATGAAAAACTGTTTTTT
-	-	12	TRBV29-1	TRBJ2-1	CSVGGFRDEQFF	TGCAGCGTTGGAGGATTTCGCGATGAGCAGTTCTTC
TRBD2	once	15	TRBV20-1	TRBJ2-1	CSAREGSGAYNEQFF	TGCAGTGCTAGAGAGGGTAGCGGGGCCTACAATGAGCAGTTCTTC
-	many	15	TRBV6-5	TRBJ2-5	CASSYGGLGQETQYF	TGTGCCAGCAGTTACGGGGGGCTCGGCCAAGAGACCCAGTACTTC
-	-	13	TRBV20-1	TRBJ1-1	CSARKTLNTEAFF	TGCAGTGCTAGAAAGACCCTGAACACTGAAGCTTTCTTT
-	many	15	TRBV12-3/TRBV12-4	TRBJ2-1	CASSFSGVRYNEQFF	TGTGCCAGCAGTTTTTCGGGGGTCCGCTACAATGAGCAGTTCTTC
-	many	13	TRBV20-1	TRBJ2-7	CSATSNRFVEQYF	TGCAGTGCTACATCTAACAGATTTGTGGAGCAGTACTTC
-	many	16	TRBV6-2/TRBV6-3	TRBJ2-3	CASSYSVDGSTDTQYF	TGTGCCAGCAGTTACTCGGTTGACGGAAGCACAGATACGCAGTATTTT
-	many	14	TRBV19	TRBJ2-6	CASSSGAGANVLTF	TGTGCCAGTAGTTCAGGGGCTGGGGCCAACGTCCTGACTTTC
-	many	16	TRBV27	TRBJ2-7	CASIILDGQFSYEQYF	TGTGCCAGCATTATTCTCGACGGACAGTTTTCCTACGAGCAGTACTTC
-	many	11	TRBV2	TRBJ2-3	CASSTTDTQYF	TGTGCCAGCAGTACGACAGATACGCAGTATTTT
-	many	12	TRBV4-2	TRBJ2-7	CASSQDVGEQYF	TGTGCCAGCAGCCAAGATGTTGGCGAGCAGTACTTC
-	-	17	TRBV10-3	TRBJ2-2	CATRNSQGGRSTGELFF	TGTGCCACCCGGAATTCTCAGGGGGGGAGAAGTACCGGGGAGCTGTTTTTT
-	many	16	TRBV7-8	TRBJ2-7	CASSRPRQQLTYEQYF	TGTGCCAGCAGTAGGCCCCGTCAGCAGCTCACCTACGAGCAGTACTTC
TRBD1	many	14	TRBV28	TRBJ2-7	CASSRDRGTYEQYF	TGTGCCAGCAGCCGGGACAGGGGAACCTACGAGCAGTACTTC
TRBD1	many	14	TRBV3-1	TRBJ2-4	CASTMGQAKNIQYF	TGTGCCAGCACCATGGGACAGGCCAAAAACATTCAGTACTTC
TRBD1	many	15	TRBV11-2	TRBJ1-4	CASSLGDRDNEKLFF	TGTGCCAGCAGCTTAGGGGACAGGGATAATGAAAAACTGTTTTTT
TRBD1	many	14	TRBV11-2	TRBJ1-2	CASRPMGQNYGYTF	TGTGCCAGCAGGCCCATGGGACAGAACTATGGCTACACCTTC
-	many	14	TRBV7-2	TRBJ2-7	CASSFRGTSYEQYF	TGTGCCAGCAGCTTCCGAGGGACCTCCTACGAGCAGTACTTC
-	few	16	TRBV6-2/TRBV6-3	TRBJ2-7	CASRTRGAVDSYEQYF	TGTGCCAGCAGAACACGAGGAGCGGTGGACTCCTACGAGCAGTACTTC
TRBD2	many	16	TRBV24-1	TRBJ2-2	CATSDPASGDTGELFF	TGTGCCACCAGTGATCCCGCTAGCGGCGATACCGGGGAGCTGTTTTTT
TRBD2	many	16	TRBV20-1	TRBJ2-1	CSARVASGGSYNEQFF	TGCAGTGCTAGAGTGGCTAGCGGGGGCTCCTACAATGAGCAGTTCTTC
-	many	13	TRBV6-1	TRBJ1-1	CATQHQVNTEAFF	TGTGCCACCCAGCACCAGGTGAACACTGAAGCTTTCTTT
-	many	15	TRBV7-3	TRBJ2-1	CASSPQTGSYNEQFF	TGTGCCAGCAGCCCCCAGACAGGCTCCTACAATGAGCAGTTCTTC
-	many	15	TRBV6-5	TRBJ2-2	CASSYSQDNTGELFF	TGTGCCAGCAGTTACTCACAGGATAACACCGGGGAGCTGTTTTTT
-	many	16	TRBV18	TRBJ1-1	CASSRRAAMMNTEAFF	TGTGCCAGCTCGAGGAGGGCGGCGATGATGAACACTGAAGCTTTCTTT
TRBD1	many	14	TRBV20-1	TRBJ1-6	CSASETGQGSPLHF	TGCAGTGCTAGCGAGACAGGGCAAGGGTCACCCCTCCACTTT
-	many	12	TRBV18	TRBJ2-5	CASSDSQETQYF	TGTGCCAGCTCAGACAGCCAAGAGACCCAGTACTTC
-	many	11	TRBV10-3	TRBJ2-1	CAIRDVGEQFF	TGTGCCATACGGGACGTCGGGGAGCAGTTCTTC
-	many	14	TRBV6-1	TRBJ1-5	CASRLFIWHQPQHF	TGTGCCAGCAGATTATTTATTTGGCATCAGCCCCAGCATTTT
-	many	17	TRBV11-2	TRBJ1-5	CASRGGSTAFSNQPQHF	TGTGCCAGCAGGGGGGGGTCCACGGCATTTAGCAATCAGCCCCAGCATTTT
-	once	17	TRBV4-3	TRBJ2-6	CASSPAMDSSGANVLTF	TGCGCCAGCAGCCCAGCTATGGACAGTTCAGGGGCCAACGTCCTGACTTTC
-	few	14	TRBV12-3/TRBV12-4	TRBJ1-1	CASRLKGTNTEAFF	TGTGCCAGCAGGCTAAAGGGGACGAACACTGAAGCTTTCTTT
TRBD1	-	14	TRBV20-1	TRBJ1-1	CSSSGGRVGTEAFF	TGCAGTTCTTCAGGGGGGCGCGTAGGAACTGAAGCTTTCTTT
TRBD2	-	14	TRBV20-1	TRBJ2-3	CSAETSGAADTQYF	TGCAGTGCTGAGACTAGCGGGGCTGCAGATACGCAGTATTTT
TRBD1	many	14	TRBV12-3/TRBV12-4	TRBJ1-1	CASSLADRGTEAFF	TGTGCCAGCAGTTTAGCCGACAGGGGTACTGAAGCTTTCTTT
TRBD2	many	14	TRBV6-2/TRBV6-3	TRBJ2-1	CASSYAGTSGEMGF	TGTGCCAGCAGTTACGCAGGGACTAGCGGGGAGATGGGCTTC
-	many	13	TRBV28	TRBJ1-5	CAIMGSRNQPQHF	TGTGCCATCATGGGCAGCCGCAATCAGCCCCAGCATTTT
TRBD2	-	15	TRBV6-4	TRBJ2-3	CASSESTSGTDTQYF	TGTGCCAGCAGTGAGTCGACTAGCGGCACAGATACGCAGTATTTT
TRBD2	-	18	TRBV10-3	TRBJ2-7	CAISESPGASGGRYEQYF	TGTGCCATCAGTGAGTCGCCGGGGGCTAGCGGGGGGCGGTACGAGCAGTACTTC
-	-	17	TRBV7-8	TRBJ1-3	CASSLRDNRLSGNTIYF	TGTGCCAGCAGCTTACGGGACAACAGACTCTCTGGAAACACCATATATTTT